This T cell receptor (beta chain) was sequenced in a study of beta chain features in type 1 diabetes. Study as a whole: Examination of sorted cells across all samples involved 90 million to 120 million cells. Study-wide results and limits: Naive, central memory and Treg TCRB repertoires appeared more alike in patients than in healthy donors. For patients and controls alike, PCR might favor shorter templates to the same degree.

Germline V gene data show CDR1 as SGHTA and CDR2 as FQGNSA. The CDR3 totals 13 residues. V was shortened by 3 bases and J by 6 bases, with 10 bases between the two germline ends. This clone was picked up a small number of times. Its antigen remains unknown. Isolated RNA was reverse transcribed in full, so expressed TCRB transcripts were sequenced. Each sample of naive, central memory or regulatory T cells had, on average, around 3.5 million reads. Sequenced by immunoSEQ multiplex PCR; TCRdb stores in-frame clones only, minus some. This table holds 110,000 to 150,000 clones, about a tenth found once. The specimen was central memory CD4+ T cells from blood. The source of this sequence is a young man in good health. The chain carries TRBV7-2 and TRBJ2-3; a weak D match, TRBD1 (6 bases). CDR3 residues: CASSFPGADTQYF. The CDR3 DNA is TGTGCCAGCAGCTTCCCAGGGGCGGATACGCAGTATTTT.